The present TCR beta chain was sequenced within a study of cytomegalovirus exposure and HLA in healthy donors. Study-wide points: A list of more than 150 TCR beta chains associated with cytomegalovirus was given. One variant, a missense change in DCLRE1C, was linked in a later analysis to TCR beta V- and J-gene trimming. Association of approximately 18,000 TCR beta sequences with HLA alleles was found at 0.05 false discovery rate in a later analysis. A prior analysis recorded that most TCR beta V segments were productive about 87% or about 30% of the time.

The PCR had 60 Vbeta and 13 Jbeta primers. The repertoire was sequenced with immunoSEQ multiplex PCR; TCRdb's copy has only in-frame clones and lacks some. Counted here are 150,000 to 200,000 clones, 84% occurring once; the ten biggest clones make up roughly 6.7%. This clone was observed a few times. Antigen unknown. This TCR came from a man aged 50 or older in good health and CMV-seropositive. The sequencing sample was made of PBMCs.

The CDR3 is CASSPWTSGGAQETQYF. CDR3 DNA: TGTGCCAGTAGTCCTTGGACTAGCGGGGGGGCCCAAGAGACCCAGTACTTC. The genes are TRBV19 and TRBJ2-5, with TRBD2 identical over 15 bases. This CDR3 is 17 amino acids long. From germline, CDR1 is LNHDA and CDR2 SQIVND (reference sequence). V lost 5 bases, J lost 1 base, and 5 bases stayed unmatched.